What follows are 32 T cell receptor beta chains derived from one specimen sequenced in a study of CD8+ T cells in alopecia areata (dated by TCRdb to the late 2010s). The library was produced with the immunoSEQ multiplex PCR assay. For TCR sequencing, RNA was extracted from every sample and reverse transcribed into cDNA to serve as template. What TCRdb holds here is the immuneACCESS table cut down to in-frame rearrangements. Part of the clones is not present; checked against another copy, under half of the missing clones reflect an unresolved V gene, and the others are unexplained. Within this sample are more than 200,000 clones, with 43% of them counted one time only. Jointly, the top ten make up 2.6% of the sample. The meaning of the sample's treatment or condition label: oral pan-JAK inhibitor, 5-10 mg twice daily. The material sequenced was CD4+ T cells sorted from blood, taken at approximately week 36, from a patient treated with tofacitinib. These TCRs come from a human donor with alopecia areata.

This clone has only a few counts. The chain uses TRBV5-1 and TRBJ1-5, with TRBD1 as a possible D gene (5 bases). Deletions cut 4 bases from V and 11 bases from J, with 19 bases between. CDR3 size: 14 residues. Germline V gene lookup returns CDR1 SGHRS and CDR2 YFSETQ. The CDR3 nucleotides read TGCGCCAGCAGCCCCGGTGGTCCATTAGGGGCCCAGCATTTT. It encodes CASSPGGPLGAQHF.

At least ten counts were recorded for this clone. J is TRBJ2-7 and V is TRBV6-5; D unresolved. The germline CDR1 and CDR2 sequences are MNHEY and SVGAGI. V lost 8 bases and J lost 5, with 16 bases in between. This CDR3 spans 13 amino acids. The DNA of the CDR3 is TGTGCCAGCTCCTCTTCGGGCCCCCACGAGCAGTACTTC. This codes for CASSSSGPHEQYF.

The chain joins TRBV6-5 to TRBJ2-7; TRBD2 aligns across 11 bases. Unmatched junction bases numbered 7, after V lost 5 bases and J lost 4 bases. The CDR3 runs to 15 residues. Germline V gene data show CDR1 as MNHEY and CDR2 as SVGAGI. The CDR3, as DNA: TGTGCCAGCAGTAGAGGGACTAGCGGAGGATACGAGCAGTACTTC. It encodes CASSRGTSGGYEQYF.

This rearrangement joins TRBV10-3 to TRBJ2-5; the match to TRBD2 covers 10 bases. Germline values: CDR1 ENHRY, CDR2 SYGVKD. CDR3 length: 17 residues. V lost 0 bases to trimming and J lost 5 bases; unmatched junction nucleotides: 9. CDR3 sequence (DNA): TGTGCCATCAGTGAGTCGGGAGCGGGAGGGCCACGGGAGACCCAGTACTTC. This sequence encodes CAISESGAGGPRETQYF.

This clone was picked up a small number of times. The chain combines TRBV20-1 with TRBJ2-1, with 9 nucleotides matching TRBD2. CDR3 length: 11 residues. Germline trimming cut 7 bases from V and 10 bases from J; bases unmatched to any gene: 5. CDR1 is DFQATT and CDR2 is SNEGSKA in the germline V gene (reference sequence). For the CDR3, the DNA is TGCAGTGTCAGACTAGCGGTCGAGCAGTTCTTC. This encodes CSVRLAVEQFF.

This clone was seen a few times. Other DNA sequences in this specimen translate into the identical CDR3. V and J are TRBV2 and TRBJ2-1; D gene uncertain. The CDR3 runs 11 residues. Germline values: CDR1 SNHLY, CDR2 FYNNEI. Trimming took 6 bases from V and 4 from J, leaving 4 bases between them. CDR3 in DNA: TGTGCCAGCAGGGAATACAATGAGCAGTTCTTC. Amino acids: CASREYNEQFF.

This clone appeared a few times. CDR3 coding DNA: TGTGCCAGCAGCTTGTCCATTTCCTACGAGCAGTACTTC. Translation: CASSLSISYEQYF. J is TRBJ2-7 and V is TRBV7-6; D call uncertain. Trimming cost V 3 bases and J 1 base, with 7 bases left between them. Germline V lookup: CDR1 SGHVS, CDR2 FNYEAQ. The CDR3 covers 13 residues.

The CDR3 reads CASSRLPTGELFF. The CDR3 nucleotides are TGTGCCAGCAGCCGACTGCCGACCGGGGAGCTGTTTTTT. V gene TRBV7-9 combines with J gene TRBJ2-2; D uncertain. The CDR3 loop spans 13 amino acids. CDR1 SEHNR and CDR2 FQNEAQ come from the germline V gene (reference sequence). The V end was cut by 5 bases, the J end by 5 bases, with 9 bases between.

In its sample, this clone was seen a few times. The chain recombines TRBV5-1 with TRBJ2-2; D might be TRBD1 (6 bases). Germline loops: CDR1 SGHRS, CDR2 YFSETQ. V lost 0 bases and J 5 bases, leaving 14 bases between the germline ends. This CDR3 contains 16 residues. CDR3: CASSLGMDSRTGELFF. The CDR3 bases are TGCGCCAGCAGCTTGGGGATGGACAGCCGGACCGGGGAGCTGTTTTTT.

The rearrangement joins TRBV13 to TRBJ2-4; the D gene is possibly TRBD2 (5 bases). Germline V gene sequence: CDR1 PRHDT, CDR2 FYEKMQ (reference sequence). This CDR3 is built from 13 residues. V dropped 8 bases and J dropped 1 base, with 9 bases sitting between them. CDR3: CASARGAKNIQYF. CDR3 DNA: TGTGCCAGCGCTCGAGGGGCCAAAAACATTCAGTACTTC.

J is TRBJ2-4 and V is TRBV7-9; D tentatively fits TRBD1 or TRBD2 (6 bases each). The CDR3 runs to 15 residues. V dropped 5 bases and J dropped 6 bases, with 17 bases sitting between them. CDR1 and CDR2 (germline): SEHNR, FQNEAQ (reference sequence). CDR3 sequence: CASSGGRAGLNIQYF. Here the CDR3 DNA reads TGTGCCAGCAGCGGGGGGCGCGCGGGCCTAAACATTCAGTACTTC.

The chain employs TRBV6-5 and TRBJ2-7, with TRBD2 matching 7 bases. Germline V gene lookup returns CDR1 MNHEY and CDR2 SVGAGI. With V trimmed by 5 bases and J by 6 bases, 13 bases remained unmatched. This CDR3 is built from 15 residues. DNA for the CDR3: TGTGCCAGCAGTCGACTAGCTATCCGTTCGGCCGAGCAGTACTTC. Its protein product is CASSRLAIRSAEQYF.

There are a few counts of this clone. The gene calls are TRBV27 and TRBJ2-5; 8 positions agree with TRBD1. CDR3 size: 15 residues. Trimming removed 0 bases from V and 4 bases from J; junction bases left unmatched: 4. CDR1 and CDR2 from the germline V gene are MNHEY and SMNVEV (reference sequence). The CDR3 spells CASSLSRTGRETQYF. CDR3 bases: TGTGCCAGCAGTTTATCGCGGACAGGGAGAGAGACCCAGTACTTC.

V usage is TRBV27 and J usage is TRBJ2-1, with D unresolved. V was shortened by 5 bases and J by 9 bases, with 20 bases between the two germline ends. The CDR3 length is 15 residues. In germline, CDR1 is MNHEY, CDR2 SMNVEV (reference sequence). The CDR3 here is CASSVDRGWIGEQFF. The CDR3 DNA reads as TGTGCCAGCAGTGTCGATCGAGGATGGATTGGTGAGCAGTTCTTC.

This clone was observed a handful of times. This chain uses TRBV7-2 with TRBJ2-1; perhaps TRBD2 as D (6 bases). The length of the CDR3 is 16 residues. The germline gives CDR1 SGHTA, CDR2 FQGNSA. V lost 5 bases and J lost 0, with 14 bases in between. The CDR3 protein is CASSGSGPSSYNEQFF. CDR3 sequence (DNA): TGTGCCAGCAGCGGTAGCGGACCGAGCTCCTACAATGAGCAGTTCTTC.

This clone has only a few counts. The CDR3 DNA is TGTGCCTGGCAGCGGGTTATGAACACTGAAGCTTTCTTT. As protein: CAWQRVMNTEAFF. The chain joins TRBV30 to TRBJ1-1, with unresolved D. Germline CDR1 and CDR2: GTSNPN and SVGIG (reference sequence). CDR3 length: 13 residues. The V end was cut by 5 bases, the J end by 0 bases, with 10 bases between.

The sample holds a few counts of this clone. The chain recombines TRBV7-2 with TRBJ2-7, with 11 bases fitting TRBD2. The ends lost 5 bases at V and 2 bases at J; junction bases unmatched: 8. Germline lookup yields CDR1 SGHTA and CDR2 FQGNSA. The CDR3 has 16 residues. CDR3: CASSERLAGLTYEQYF. CDR3 nucleotide sequence: TGTGCCAGCAGCGAAAGACTAGCGGGGTTAACCTACGAGCAGTACTTC.

This clone has only a few counts. The chain carries TRBV15 and TRBJ2-6; the match to TRBD1 covers 7 bases. CDR3 size: 18 residues. J was trimmed by 0 bases and V by 5 bases; bases with no gene match: 10. CDR1 is LNHNV and CDR2 is YYDKDF in the germline V gene (reference sequence). CDR3 nucleotide sequence: TGTGCCACCAGCTTACCACAGGGGCTAAGCTCTGGGGCCAACGTCCTGACTTTC. Amino acid sequence: CATSLPQGLSSGANVLTF. Filled out from reference TRBV15 and TRBJ2-6, the complete variable domain reads DAMVIQNPRYQVTQFGKPVTLSCSQTLNHNVMYWYQQKSSQAPKLLFHYYDKDFNNEADTPDNFQSRRPNTSFCFLDIRSPGLGDTAMYLCATSLPQGLSSGANVLTFGAGSRLTVL.

This clone occurred a few times. This rearrangement joins TRBV29-1 to TRBJ2-3, with 8 positions matching TRBD2. The CDR3 totals 15 residues. Germline-derived CDR1 and CDR2 are SQVTM and ANQGSEA. The ends lost 5 bases at V and 4 bases at J; junction bases unmatched: 11. Here the CDR3 reads CSVSRTRGLADTQYF. As DNA, the CDR3 is TGCAGCGTTTCCCGAACACGGGGACTAGCAGATACGCAGTATTTT.

This rearrangement joins TRBV20-1 to TRBJ1-1; D is unclear. Germline V CDR1 and CDR2: DFQATT, SNEGSKA (reference sequence). The CDR3 runs to 10 residues. V lost 6 bases and J lost 12, with 14 bases in between. CDR3 sequence: CSASRSKTFF. CDR3 DNA sequence: TGCAGTGCCTCTCGGTCAAAAACTTTCTTT.

The J gene is TRBJ2-2, the V gene TRBV9, with D maybe TRBD2 (5 bases). V was trimmed by 4 bases and J by 5 bases, leaving 9 bases between them. The CDR3 runs 13 residues. Germline lookup yields CDR1 SGDLS and CDR2 YYNGEE. CDR3 bases: TGTGCCAGCAGCACCGGAGGTACCGGGGAGCTGTTTTTT. This encodes CASSTGGTGELFF.

The chain uses TRBV29-1 and TRBJ2-7, with D perhaps TRBD1 (5 bases). CDR3 length equals 10 residues. Germline V gene sequence: CDR1 SQVTM, CDR2 ANQGSEA. Trimming stripped 4 bases from V and 5 bases from J, with 6 bases between. In DNA form, the CDR3 reads TGCAGCGTTGGCAGGGACGAGCAGTACTTC. It codes for CSVGRDEQYF.

The V gene is TRBV7-3, the J gene TRBJ2-1; the D is unclear. This CDR3 has 12 amino acids. The germline V gene encodes CDR1 SGHTA and CDR2 FQGTGA. V gave up 8 bases and J gave up 5 bases, with 10 bases separating them. CDR3: CASANAHNEQFF. CDR3 bases: TGTGCCAGCGCTAATGCTCACAATGAGCAGTTCTTC.

The chain joins TRBV4-2 to TRBJ2-2, with D tentatively TRBD1 or TRBD2 (5 bases each). V was cut by 2 bases and J by 3 bases, with 7 bases left in between. The CDR3 is 14 residues long. CDR1 is LGHNA, CDR2 YNFKEQ, per germline. CDR3 in DNA: TGTGCCAGCAGCCAACTGGGGGACACCGGGGAGCTGTTTTTT. It translates to CASSQLGDTGELFF.

This clone has a handful of counts. This chain uses TRBV6-5 with TRBJ1-3; tentatively, D is TRBD1 (5 bases). Germline V gene lookup returns CDR1 MNHEY and CDR2 SVGAGI. V was pared by 6 bases and J by 4 bases, with 16 bases between. CDR3 length: 15 amino acids. In nucleotides, the CDR3 is TGTGCCAGCAGGGGGGATCTCCGGGGAGGAAACACCATATATTTT. Its translation: CASRGDLRGGNTIYF.

This clone has a handful of counts. The CDR3 loop reads CSVAPGHRNYGYTF. DNA for the CDR3: TGCAGCGTGGCACCGGGACACCGGAACTATGGCTACACCTTC. This rearrangement joins TRBV29-1 to TRBJ1-2, with D perhaps TRBD1 (6 bases). The CDR3 loop spans 14 amino acids. V lost 6 bases and J lost 2, with 16 bases in between. Germline lookup yields CDR1 SQVTM and CDR2 ANQGSEA.

The chain recombines TRBV7-2 with TRBJ2-1, with D hard to call. The V gene's germline CDR1 is SGHTA and CDR2 FQGNSA. Trimming removed 2 bases at V and 1 base at J, with 15 bases between. This CDR3 spans 17 amino acids. CDR3 coding DNA: TGTGCCAGCAGCTTAATCCTGGGTTCGAATTCCTACAATGAGCAGTTCTTC. Translation gives CASSLILGSNSYNEQFF.

This sequence joins TRBV27 and TRBJ2-6; D ambiguous. The germline V and J ends were trimmed by 2 bases and 2 bases, with 1 base remaining between them. CDR1 MNHEY and CDR2 SMNVEV come from the germline V gene (reference sequence). This CDR3 region has 13 residues. CDR3: CASSLTGANVLTF. CDR3 sequence (DNA): TGTGCCAGCAGTTTAACTGGGGCCAACGTCCTGACTTTC.

The gene calls are TRBV10-3 and TRBJ1-2; no firm D call. V shed 10 bases and J shed 3 bases, with 21 bases lying between them. The germline V gene has CDR1 ENHRY and CDR2 SYGVKD. This CDR3 has 15 residues. The CDR3 sequence is CATDGEGFSDYGYTF. The DNA for the CDR3 is TGTGCCACTGACGGGGAAGGGTTCTCCGACTATGGCTACACCTTC.

The chain joins TRBV29-1 to TRBJ2-5; no firm D call. The germline V and J ends were trimmed by 5 bases and 3 bases, with 7 bases remaining between them. Germline CDR1 SQVTM, CDR2 ANQGSEA. The CDR3 has 11 residues. As DNA, the CDR3 is TGCAGCGTTTCAGACAAAGAGACCCAGTACTTC. It specifies CSVSDKETQYF. Complete variable domain (other parts from reference TRBV29-1 and TRBJ2-5): SAVISQKPSRDICQRGTSLTIQCQVDSQVTMMFWYRQQPGQSLTLIATANQGSEATYESGFVIDKFPISRPNLTFSTLTVSNMSPEDSSIYLCSVSDKETQYFGPGTRLLVL.

The genes are TRBV30 and TRBJ2-3, with D possibly TRBD2 on 6 matching bases. Trimming left V 3 bases short and J 7 bases short, with 11 bases between. The CDR3 totals 12 residues. Germline V gene sequence: CDR1 GTSNPN, CDR2 SVGIG (reference sequence). CDR3 sequence (DNA): TGTGCCTGGAGCGCGGGGCCAAATACGCAGTATTTT. It is translated as CAWSAGPNTQYF.

This clone was observed many times. V and J are TRBV28 and TRBJ2-1; 7 bases map to TRBD1. The germline V gene has CDR1 MDHEN and CDR2 SYDVKM. Unmatched junction bases numbered 13, after V lost 6 bases and J lost 8 bases. This CDR3 region has 15 residues. The CDR3 is CASSISPRQGYEQFF. For the CDR3, the DNA is TGTGCCAGCAGCATCTCACCGAGACAGGGCTATGAGCAGTTCTTC. Full variable domain (rest looked up from reference TRBV28 and TRBJ2-1): DVKVTQSSRYLVKRTGEKVFLECVQDMDHENMFWYRQDPGLGLRLIYFSYDVKMKEKGDIPEGYSVSREKKERFSLILESASTNQTSMYLCASSISPRQGYEQFFGPGTRLTVL.